This TCR beta chain was observed in a study of blood T cell repertoires in COVID-19. Study background: Researchers got acute and convalescent COVID-19 samples from the United States, Italy and Spain. The cDNA or gDNA used as material had been derived from T cells, B-cell-depleted T cells, or PBMCs.

In the original workflow: Nucleated cell counts were estimated from reference gene primer amplification. Method: immunoSEQ multiplex PCR; TCRdb's copy keeps in-frame clones and lacks some. The V and J calls and the clone size are those of that table, but D and trimming were determined from the DNA. The sample lists approximately 140,000 clones; 70% to 85% were seen once. The clonotype comes from a man aged 55 to 70 with acute or convalescent COVID-19. The sample comprised peripheral blood.

The CDR3 region has the DNA TGTGCCAGCAGCTCTTTCGGGACTAGCGGCACAGATACGCAGTATTTT. The encoded protein is CASSSFGTSGTDTQYF. The chain couples TRBV7-2 to TRBJ2-3; TRBD2 matches at 10 bases. Germline CDR1 SGHTA, CDR2 FQGNSA. The CDR3 consists of 16 residues. J was trimmed by 1 base and V by 4 bases; bases with no gene match: 5. Drawing the rest from reference TRBV7-2 and TRBJ2-3, the complete variable domain is GAGVSQSPSNKVTEKGKDVELRCDPISGHTALYWYRQSLGQGLEFLIYFQGNSAPDKSGLPSDRFSAERTGGSVSTLTIQRTQQEDSAVYLCASSSFGTSGTDTQYFGPGTRLTVL.